The source of this T cell receptor beta chain is a study of cytomegalovirus exposure and HLA in healthy donors. The PCR contained 60 Vbeta and 13 Jbeta primers. Sequenced by immunoSEQ multiplex PCR; TCRdb stores in-frame clones only, minus some. The sample has some 120,000 clones; 65% to 80% are singletons. The CDR3 contains 14 residues. With 5 bases removed from V and 0 bases from J, the gap between germline ends came to 12 bases. Germline CDR1 GTSNPN, CDR2 SVGIG (reference sequence). The rearrangement joins TRBV30 to TRBJ2-3; D is possibly TRBD2 (6 bases). Sequenced material: PBMCs. This TCR came from a woman aged 40 to 49 in good health and CMV-seropositive. The DNA for the CDR3 is TGTGCCTGGGAACCGGGACTGAGCACAGATACGCAGTATTTT. As protein: CAWEPGLSTDTQYF.